This is a list of T cell receptor beta chains from one sample in a study of T-cell reconstitution after alpha-beta-depleted transplantation in children. TCRdb re-derived calls from the PCR reads in MiXCR, one entry per CDR3 protein. The sample carries about 830,000 distinct CDR3 sequences, about 15% recorded once. The material was PBMCs, mostly from graft donor cells, obtained 360 days after TCRalphabeta/CD19-depleted stem cell transplant. Receptors originate from a male patient under 18 who had a stem cell transplant for acute lymphoblastic leukemia, so the T cells may come from the graft donor. Both conserved end residues are part of each CDR3. D genes are given only for firm matches. Clone size is shown for a subset of rows, as once, few, many or a class of expanded clone.

TRBV10-3	TRBJ1-5	NA	NA	TGTGCCATCAGTGAGATGGGGGAAAATCAGCCCCAGCATTTT	CAISEMGENQPQHF
TRBV7-3	TRBJ2-2	TRBD1	few	TGTGCCAGCAGCTTAAACTTGGGACAGGGGGGCACCGGGGAGCTGTTTTTT	CASSLNLGQGGTGELFF
TRBV7-3	TRBJ1-1	TRBD1	NA	TGTGCCAGCCGCACAGGGGGCACGAACACTGAAGCTTTCTTT	CASRTGGTNTEAFF
TRBV19	TRBJ2-7	NA	NA	TGTGCCAGTAGTCCACAAACCAGACTAGACAGGACCGCCTACGAGCAGTACTTC	CASSPQTRLDRTAYEQYF
TRBV27	TRBJ2-7	NA	many	TGTGCCAGCAGTTGGAACAGGGCCAACTACGAGCAGTACTTC	CASSWNRANYEQYF
TRBV29-1	TRBJ1-1	NA	NA	TGCAGCGTTTCCATCGGGGCGCTGAACACTGAAGCTTTCTTT	CSVSIGALNTEAFF
TRBV20-1	TRBJ1-6	NA	few	TGCAGTGCTAGAGATCTTTGGGGGCAGGGTTTCTCACCCCTCCACTTT	CSARDLWGQGFSPLHF
TRBV5-1	TRBJ2-2	TRBD2	NA	TGCGCCAGCAGCTTGGGCCGGACTAGCTACACCGGGGAGCTGTTTTTT	CASSLGRTSYTGELFF
TRBV20-1	TRBJ2-1	TRBD2	few	TGCAGTGCGCCAAAAGGCGGGAGTTACAATGAGCAGTTCTTC	CSAPKGGSYNEQFF
TRBV4-2	TRBJ2-1	TRBD2	NA	TGTGCCAGCAGCCGGGGGGGCCTAGCGGGAGGCAATGAGCAGTTCTTC	CASSRGGLAGGNEQFF
TRBV25-1	TRBJ2-7	NA	few	TGTGCCAGCAGTGGGAGACAAGGACGCTACGAGCAGTACTTC	CASSGRQGRYEQYF
TRBV7-3	TRBJ2-7	NA	few	TGTGCCAGCAGCTTAATTCCCCAGACCGAGCAGTACTTC	CASSLIPQTEQYF
TRBV24-1	TRBJ2-7	TRBD2	few	TGTGCCACCAGTGATGCCGGGACTAGCGGGAGACTAACCTACGAGCAGTACTTC	CATSDAGTSGRLTYEQYF
TRBV11-2	TRBJ2-7	NA	NA	TGTGCCAGCAGCTCGGTACAGTTTGAGTACGAGCAGTACTTC	CASSSVQFEYEQYF
TRBV5-1	TRBJ1-2	NA	NA	TGCGCCAGCAGCTTCCTAGGGGTACTCTATGGCTACACCTTC	CASSFLGVLYGYTF